This TCR beta chain was identified in a study of cytomegalovirus exposure and HLA in healthy donors. This clone was detected a few times. As yet, its antigen is unknown. PCR amplification relied on 60 Vbeta primers (plus 13 Jbeta primers). The protocol was immunoSEQ multiplex PCR, while the TCRdb copy is restricted to in-frame clones and leaves out a portion. The sample yields approximately 170,000 clones, 80% to 85% seen once. Germline CDR1 reads LNHDA; CDR2 reads SQIVND (reference sequence). This CDR3 has 12 residues. V lost 4 bases and J lost 4, with 4 bases in between. Study-level points and caveats: TCR beta V- and J-gene trimming was later associated with a missense DCLRE1C variant. Later analysis identified several of the most significant clusters that appeared linked to common viral pathogens.

The source material was PBMCs. The chain couples TRBV19 to TRBJ2-2; D is ambiguous. The receptor comes from a boy between 2 and 10 years old in good health and CMV-seronegative. The CDR3 DNA is TGTGCCAGTAGTACTCTCACCGGGGAGCTGTTTTTT. Translation gives CASSTLTGELFF. Based on the CDR3 plus reference TRBV19 and TRBJ2-2, the full variable domain is DGGITQSPKYLFRKEGQNVTLSCEQNLNHDAMYWYRQDPGQGLRLIYYSQIVNDFQKGDIAEGYSVSREKKESFPLTVTSAQKNPTAFYLCASSTLTGELFFGEGSRLTVL.